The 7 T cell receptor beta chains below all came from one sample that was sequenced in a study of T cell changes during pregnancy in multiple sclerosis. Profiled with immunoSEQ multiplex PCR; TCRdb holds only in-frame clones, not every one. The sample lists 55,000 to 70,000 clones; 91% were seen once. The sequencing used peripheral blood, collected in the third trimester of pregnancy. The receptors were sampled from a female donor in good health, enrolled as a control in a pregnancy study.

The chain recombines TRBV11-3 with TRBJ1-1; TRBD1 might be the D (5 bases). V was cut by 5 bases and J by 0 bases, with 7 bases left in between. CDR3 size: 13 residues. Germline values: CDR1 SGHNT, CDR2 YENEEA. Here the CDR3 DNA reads TGTGCCAGCAGCCGGGGGTTGAACACTGAAGCTTTCTTT. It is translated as CASSRGLNTEAFF.

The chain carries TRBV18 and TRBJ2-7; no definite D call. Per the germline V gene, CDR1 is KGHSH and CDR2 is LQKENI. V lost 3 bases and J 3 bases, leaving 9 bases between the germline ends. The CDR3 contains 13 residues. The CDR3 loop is CASSPPNFYEQYF. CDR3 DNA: TGTGCCAGCTCACCCCCGAACTTCTACGAGCAGTACTTC.

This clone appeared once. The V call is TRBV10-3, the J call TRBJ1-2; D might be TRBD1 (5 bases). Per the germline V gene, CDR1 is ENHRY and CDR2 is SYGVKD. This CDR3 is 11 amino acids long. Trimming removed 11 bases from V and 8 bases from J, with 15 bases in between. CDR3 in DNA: TGTGCCGCAACAGGAGTCCGGGGCTACACCTTC. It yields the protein CAATGVRGYTF.

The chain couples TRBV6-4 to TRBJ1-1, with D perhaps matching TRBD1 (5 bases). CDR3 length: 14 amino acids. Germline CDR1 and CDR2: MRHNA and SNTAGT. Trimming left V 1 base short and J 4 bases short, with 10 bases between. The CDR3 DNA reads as TGTGCCAGCAGTGACTGGGCAGGGTCCACTGAAGCTTTCTTT. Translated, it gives CASSDWAGSTEAFF.

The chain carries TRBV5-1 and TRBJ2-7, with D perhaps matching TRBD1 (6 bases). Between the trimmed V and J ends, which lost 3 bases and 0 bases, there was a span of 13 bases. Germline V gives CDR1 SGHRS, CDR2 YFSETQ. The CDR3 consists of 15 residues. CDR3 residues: CASSYDRRSSYEQYF. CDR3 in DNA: TGCGCCAGCAGCTATGACAGGAGGAGCTCCTACGAGCAGTACTTC.

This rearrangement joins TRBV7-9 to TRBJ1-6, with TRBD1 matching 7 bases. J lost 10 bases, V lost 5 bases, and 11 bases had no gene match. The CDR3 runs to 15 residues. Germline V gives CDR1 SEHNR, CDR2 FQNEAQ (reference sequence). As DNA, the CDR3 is TGTGCCAGCAGCCCCGGGACAGTCATCAAATCACCCCTCCACTTT. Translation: CASSPGTVIKSPLHF.

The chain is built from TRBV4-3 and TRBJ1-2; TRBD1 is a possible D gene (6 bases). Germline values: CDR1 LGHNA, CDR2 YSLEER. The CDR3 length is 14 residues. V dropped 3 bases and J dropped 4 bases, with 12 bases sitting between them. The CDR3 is CASSHGTSSYGYTF. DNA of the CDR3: TGCGCCAGCAGCCATGGGACAAGCAGCTATGGCTACACCTTC.